Listed here is a single TCR beta chain. This record belongs to a study of blood T cell repertoires in COVID-19. Study overall: There were acute and convalescent COVID-19 samples, and they came from the United States, Italy and Spain. Sample material is recorded as cDNA or gDNA derived from T cells, B-cell-depleted T cells, or PBMCs.

Original processing notes: Using reference gene primer amplification, nucleated cell counts were estimated. The assay was immunoSEQ multiplex PCR, and TCRdb's table has in-frame clones only and misses some. Clonal size and the V and J genes are those of that table, whereas D and trimming came from the DNA. The sample contains around 300,000 clones, around nine tenths of which appear only once. CDR3 length: 18 amino acids. V was trimmed by 0 bases and J by 0 bases, leaving 17 bases between them. Germline CDR1 is MNHEY and CDR2 is SVGEGT. The chain links TRBV6-2 or TRBV6-3 to TRBJ1-1; D is perhaps TRBD1 (6 bases). The sequencing sample was made of peripheral blood. The receptor was derived from a woman between 40 and 50 years old who had recovered from COVID-19. The chain's CDR3 is CASSYSSGQGTMNTEAFF. Here the CDR3 DNA reads TGTGCCAGCAGTTACTCGTCGGGGCAGGGGACCATGAACACTGAAGCTTTCTTT.